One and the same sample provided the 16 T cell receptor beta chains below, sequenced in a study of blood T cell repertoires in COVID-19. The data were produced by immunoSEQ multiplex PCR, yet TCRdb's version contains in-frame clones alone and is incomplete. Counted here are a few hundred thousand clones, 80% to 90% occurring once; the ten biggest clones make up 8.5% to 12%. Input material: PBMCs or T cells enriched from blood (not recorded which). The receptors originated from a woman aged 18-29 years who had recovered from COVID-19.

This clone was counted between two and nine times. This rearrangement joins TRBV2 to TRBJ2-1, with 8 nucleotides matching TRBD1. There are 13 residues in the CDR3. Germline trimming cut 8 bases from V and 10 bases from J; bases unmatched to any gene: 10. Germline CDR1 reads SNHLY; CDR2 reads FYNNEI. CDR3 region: CASGQGGWGEQFF. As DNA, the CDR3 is TGTGCCAGCGGACAGGGCGGCTGGGGGGAGCAGTTCTTC. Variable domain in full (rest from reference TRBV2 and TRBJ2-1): EPEVTQTPSHQVTQMGQEVILRCVPISNHLYFYWYRQILGQKVEFLVSFYNNEISEKSEIFDDQFSVERPDGSNFTLKIRSTKLEDSAMYFCASGQGGWGEQFFGPGTRLTVL.

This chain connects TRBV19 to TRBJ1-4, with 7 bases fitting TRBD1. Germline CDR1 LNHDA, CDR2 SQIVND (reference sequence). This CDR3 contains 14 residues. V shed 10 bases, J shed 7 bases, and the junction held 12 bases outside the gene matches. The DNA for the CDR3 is TGTGCCACCCGCAGCCTCGACAGGGTTGAAAAACTGTTTTTT. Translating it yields CATRSLDRVEKLFF.

The CDR3 DNA reads as TGTGCCAGCAGCCTACGGACTAGCGGGGGGCGAACTTCCCTCAATGAGCAGTTCTTC. This gives the protein CASSLRTSGGRTSLNEQFF. The chain links TRBV7-6 to TRBJ2-1, with TRBD2 matching over 14 bases. The CDR3 runs to 19 residues. Unmatched junction bases numbered 15, after V lost 5 bases and J lost 6 bases. Germline V gene lookup returns CDR1 SGHVS and CDR2 FNYEAQ.

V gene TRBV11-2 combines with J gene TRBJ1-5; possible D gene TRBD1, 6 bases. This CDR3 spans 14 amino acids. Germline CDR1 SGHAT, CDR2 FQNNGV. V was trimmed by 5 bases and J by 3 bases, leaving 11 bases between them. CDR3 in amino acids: CASSGGQNNQPQHF. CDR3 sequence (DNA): TGTGCCAGCAGCGGAGGACAGAACAATCAGCCCCAGCATTTT. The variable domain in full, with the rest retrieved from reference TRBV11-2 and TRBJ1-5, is EAGVAQSPRYKIIEKRQSVAFWCNPISGHATLYWYQQILGQGPKLLIQFQNNGVVDDSQLPKDRFSAERLKGVDSTLKIQPAKLEDSAVYLCASSGGQNNQPQHFGDGTRLSIL.

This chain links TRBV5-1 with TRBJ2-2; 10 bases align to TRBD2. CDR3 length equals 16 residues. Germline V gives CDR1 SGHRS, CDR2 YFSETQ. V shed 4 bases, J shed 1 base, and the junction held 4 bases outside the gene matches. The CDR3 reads CASSPRTSGNTGELFF. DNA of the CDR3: TGCGCCAGCAGCCCCCGGACTAGCGGGAACACCGGGGAGCTGTTTTTT.

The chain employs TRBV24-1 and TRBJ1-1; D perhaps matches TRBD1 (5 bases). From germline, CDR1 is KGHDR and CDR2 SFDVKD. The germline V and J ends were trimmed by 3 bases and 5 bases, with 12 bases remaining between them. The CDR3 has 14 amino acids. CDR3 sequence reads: CATSDGGARTEAFF. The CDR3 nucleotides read TGTGCCACCAGTGATGGAGGGGCGCGGACTGAAGCTTTCTTT.

CDR3 nucleotides: TGCGCCAGCAGCTTGGCTGGGACAGATAATCAGCCCCAGCATTTT. Translation: CASSLAGTDNQPQHF. The rearrangement joins TRBV5-1 to TRBJ1-5, with 7 bases fitting TRBD1. The CDR3 is made up of 15 amino acids. Trimming took 0 bases from V and 4 from J; bases not matched to a gene: 4. The germline gives CDR1 SGHRS, CDR2 YFSETQ.

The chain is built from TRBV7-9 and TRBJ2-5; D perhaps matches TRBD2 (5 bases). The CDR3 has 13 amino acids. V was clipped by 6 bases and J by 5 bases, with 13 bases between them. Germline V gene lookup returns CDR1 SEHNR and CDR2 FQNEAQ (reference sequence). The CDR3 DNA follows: TGTGCCAGCAGTTCGGCGGGCACGGAGACCCAGTACTTC. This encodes CASSSAGTETQYF.

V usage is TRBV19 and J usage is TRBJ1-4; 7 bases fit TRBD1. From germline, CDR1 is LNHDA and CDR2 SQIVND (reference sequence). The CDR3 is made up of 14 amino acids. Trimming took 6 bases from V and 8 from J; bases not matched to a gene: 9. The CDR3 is CASRTGTVQEKLFF. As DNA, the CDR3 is TGTGCCAGTAGGACTGGGACAGTTCAAGAAAAACTGTTTTTT.

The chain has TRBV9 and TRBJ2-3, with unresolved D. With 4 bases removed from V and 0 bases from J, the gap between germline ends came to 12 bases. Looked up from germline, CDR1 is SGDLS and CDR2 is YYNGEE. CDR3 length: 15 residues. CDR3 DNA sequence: TGTGCCAGCAGCCCACAGTGGTTTAGCACAGATACGCAGTATTTT. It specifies CASSPQWFSTDTQYF.

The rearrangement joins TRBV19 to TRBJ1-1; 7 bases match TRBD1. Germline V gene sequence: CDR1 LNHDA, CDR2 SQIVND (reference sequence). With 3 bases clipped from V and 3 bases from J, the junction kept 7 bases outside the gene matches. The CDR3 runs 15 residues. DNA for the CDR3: TGTGCCAGTAGTATGGACAGGCTGGGGGACACTGAAGCTTTCTTT. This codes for CASSMDRLGDTEAFF.

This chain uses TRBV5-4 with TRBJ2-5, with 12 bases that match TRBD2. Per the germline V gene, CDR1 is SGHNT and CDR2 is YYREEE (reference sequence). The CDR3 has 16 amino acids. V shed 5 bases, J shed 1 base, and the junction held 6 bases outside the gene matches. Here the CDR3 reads CASSYTSGGTQETQYF. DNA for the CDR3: TGTGCCAGCAGTTATACTAGCGGGGGGACCCAAGAGACCCAGTACTTC. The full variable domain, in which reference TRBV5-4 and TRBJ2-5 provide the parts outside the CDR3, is ETGVTQSPTHLIKTRGQQVTLRCSSQSGHNTVSWYQQALGQGPQFIFQYYREEENGRGNFPPRFSGLQFPNYSSELNVNALELDDSALYLCASSYTSGGTQETQYFGPGTRLLVL.

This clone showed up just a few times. CDR3 sequence: CASLPGQGAIYGYTF. As DNA, the CDR3 is TGTGCCAGTTTGCCTGGACAGGGGGCAATCTATGGCTACACCTTC. The rearrangement joins TRBV4-2 to TRBJ1-2, with 11 bases that match TRBD1. The J segment lost 4 bases and the V segment lost 9 bases, leaving 10 bases of the junction unmatched. The germline CDR1 and CDR2 sequences are LGHNA and YNFKEQ. The CDR3 spans 15 residues.

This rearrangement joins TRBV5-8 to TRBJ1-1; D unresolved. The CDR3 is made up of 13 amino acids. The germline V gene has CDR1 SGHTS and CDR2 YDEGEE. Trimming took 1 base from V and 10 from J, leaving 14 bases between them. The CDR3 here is CASSLRFLRVAFF. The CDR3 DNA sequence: TGTGCCAGCAGCTTGAGGTTCCTCCGGGTAGCTTTCTTT.

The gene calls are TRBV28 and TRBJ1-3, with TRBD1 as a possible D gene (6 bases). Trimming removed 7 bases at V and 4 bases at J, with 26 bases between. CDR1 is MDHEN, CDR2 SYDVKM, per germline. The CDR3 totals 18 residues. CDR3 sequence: CASTSFGAGGASGNTIYF. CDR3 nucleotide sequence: TGTGCCAGCACCTCATTTGGGGCGGGGGGCGCCTCAGGAAACACCATATATTTT. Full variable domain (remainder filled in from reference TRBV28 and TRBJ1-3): DVKVTQSSRYLVKRTGEKVFLECVQDMDHENMFWYRQDPGLGLRLIYFSYDVKMKEKGDIPEGYSVSREKKERFSLILESASTNQTSMYLCASTSFGAGGASGNTIYFGEGSWLTVV.

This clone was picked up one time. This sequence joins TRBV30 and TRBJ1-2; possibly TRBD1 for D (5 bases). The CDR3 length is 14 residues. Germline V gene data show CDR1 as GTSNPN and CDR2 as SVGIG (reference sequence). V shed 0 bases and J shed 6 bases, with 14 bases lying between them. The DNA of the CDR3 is TGTGCCTGGAGTGTAACTTTAGGGGAGGATGGCTACACCTTC. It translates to CAWSVTLGEDGYTF.